Following are 19 T cell receptor beta chains from one sample sequenced in a study of T cell responses to AZD1222 COVID-19 vaccine. Clones were read by immunoSEQ multiplex PCR, and TCRdb kept only the in-frame ones, dropping some. The data contain 100,000 to 120,000 clones, around 90% of them singletons. Sequenced material: peripheral blood, taken 28 days after the second AZD1222 dose. The receptors originated from an adult who received the AZD1222 COVID-19 vaccine.

The gene calls are TRBV5-4 and TRBJ1-2; D ambiguous. Trimming took 0 bases from V and 4 from J, leaving 16 bases between them. The germline V gene has CDR1 SGHNT and CDR2 YYREEE (reference sequence). This CDR3 is 16 amino acids long. The CDR3 nucleotides read TGTGCCAGCAGCTTGGAACCGCGTAAAACCCTCTATGGCTACACCTTC. Its translation: CASSLEPRKTLYGYTF.

This clone was counted once. The chain links TRBV2 to TRBJ2-7, with TRBD1 matching 7 bases. CDR3 size: 13 residues. Trimming removed 1 base from V and 7 bases from J; junction bases left unmatched: 4. Germline CDR1 is SNHLY and CDR2 is FYNNEI. CDR3 loop: CASSEGQGLEQYF. The CDR3 nucleotides are TGTGCCAGCAGTGAAGGACAGGGTTTAGAGCAGTACTTC.

This chain joins TRBV6-5 and TRBJ1-2, with 9 nucleotides matching TRBD1. There are 14 residues in the CDR3. Looked up from germline, CDR1 is MNHEY and CDR2 is SVGAGI. With 5 bases clipped from V and 3 bases from J, the junction kept 4 bases outside the gene matches. The CDR3 reads CASSITGGDYGYTF. DNA of the CDR3: TGTGCCAGCAGTATTACAGGGGGCGACTATGGCTACACCTTC.

The rearrangement links TRBV6-5 to TRBJ1-5; 8 nucleotides match TRBD1. The CDR3 is 13 residues long. Germline V CDR1 and CDR2: MNHEY, SVGAGI. Trimming at V came to 9 bases and at J to 5 bases, leaving 6 bases not matched to a gene. The CDR3 bases are TGTGCCAGTCGGGGACAGGTGCATCAGCCCCAGCATTTT. Amino acids: CASRGQVHQPQHF.

V is TRBV6-5 and J is TRBJ2-7, with D unclear. The germline CDR1 and CDR2 sequences are MNHEY and SVGAGI. This CDR3 comprises 11 residues. The germline V and J ends were trimmed by 8 bases and 6 bases, with 11 bases remaining between them. The CDR3 bases are TGTGCCAGCGCGTCTTTGGGCGAGCAGTACTTC. Protein sequence: CASASLGEQYF.

This rearrangement joins TRBV28 to TRBJ1-1; no reliable D call. Looked up from germline, CDR1 is MDHEN and CDR2 is SYDVKM. The V end lost 7 bases, the J end lost 4 bases, and 7 bases lay between the germline ends. There are 11 residues in the CDR3. DNA of the CDR3: TGTGCCAGCATGAGGCTCACTGAAGCTTTCTTT. Protein product: CASMRLTEAFF. The full variable domain, rest sourced from reference TRBV28 and TRBJ1-1, is DVKVTQSSRYLVKRTGEKVFLECVQDMDHENMFWYRQDPGLGLRLIYFSYDVKMKEKGDIPEGYSVSREKKERFSLILESASTNQTSMYLCASMRLTEAFFGQGTRLTVV.

This clone was recorded once. V usage is TRBV5-1 and J usage is TRBJ1-1; D perhaps matches TRBD1 (6 bases). The germline gives CDR1 SGHRS, CDR2 YFSETQ. Trimming took 0 bases from V and 7 from J, leaving 22 bases between them. The length of the CDR3 is 17 residues. The CDR3 is CASSLAGGAGYGIEAFF. The DNA for the CDR3 is TGCGCCAGCAGCTTGGCCGGGGGGGCCGGCTACGGGATTGAAGCTTTCTTT.

The table lists this clone with a count of one. CDR3 residues: CAIYRDRGITEQFF. Written as DNA, the CDR3 is TGTGCCATTTACCGGGACAGGGGAATCACTGAGCAGTTCTTC. The chain links TRBV6-5 to TRBJ2-1; 10 bases fit TRBD1. Germline CDR1 MNHEY, CDR2 SVGAGI. The CDR3 length is 14 residues. V was pared by 10 bases and J by 9 bases, with 12 bases of the junction left unmatched.

The CDR3 DNA reads TGTGCCAGCAGCCAAGAGGCAGGGGGTCACAATGAGCAGTTCTTC. Its protein is CASSQEAGGHNEQFF. The V call is TRBV14, the J call TRBJ2-1, with 7 bases lining up with TRBD1. Germline V gene data show CDR1 as SGHDN and CDR2 as FVKESK. V was pared by 0 bases and J by 5 bases, with 4 bases of the junction left unmatched. This CDR3 is built from 15 residues. The complete variable domain, with remaining parts taken from reference TRBV14 and TRBJ2-1, reads EAGVTQFPSHSVIEKGQTVTLRCDPISGHDNLYWYRRVMGKEIKFLLHFVKESKQDESGMPNNRFLAERTGGTYSTLKVQPAELEDSGVYFCASSQEAGGHNEQFFGPGTRLTVL.

The genes are TRBV7-2 and TRBJ1-2, with TRBD1 matching 8 bases. The CDR3 consists of 15 residues. The V gene end was trimmed by 3 bases and the J gene end by 2 bases; junction bases not matched to a gene: 5. CDR1 and CDR2 from the germline V gene are SGHTA and FQGNSA. For the CDR3, the DNA is TGTGCCAGCAGCTTTGGGACAGGCGCAAACTATGGCTACACCTTC. Its translation is CASSFGTGANYGYTF.

V gene TRBV7-2 combines with J gene TRBJ2-3; no reliable D call. The V end lost 4 bases, the J end lost 6 bases, and 11 bases lay between the germline ends. The CDR3 is 13 residues long. Germline V gene lookup returns CDR1 SGHTA and CDR2 FQGNSA. CDR3 residues: CASSSRVGDTQYF. The CDR3 DNA is TGTGCCAGCAGCTCTAGGGTGGGGGATACGCAGTATTTT. Full variable domain (outside the CDR3, taken from reference TRBV7-2 and TRBJ2-3): GAGVSQSPSNKVTEKGKDVELRCDPISGHTALYWYRQSLGQGLEFLIYFQGNSAPDKSGLPSDRFSAERTGGSVSTLTIQRTQQEDSAVYLCASSSRVGDTQYFGPGTRLTVL.

V gene TRBV2 combines with J gene TRBJ1-6, with D perhaps TRBD1 (5 bases). The CDR3 runs 15 residues. V was clipped by 2 bases and J by 4 bases, with 9 bases between them. Germline-derived CDR1 and CDR2 are SNHLY and FYNNEI. The DNA for the CDR3 is TGTGCCAGCAGTGAACAGGACACGTATAATTCACCCCTCCACTTT. Its protein product is CASSEQDTYNSPLHF.

The CDR3 loop reads CACSFAGELFF. CDR3 nucleotide sequence: TGTGCCTGCTCGTTCGCCGGGGAGCTGTTTTTT. This chain links TRBV6-5 with TRBJ2-2; no definite D call. V shed 11 bases and J shed 6 bases, with 10 bases lying between them. Germline values: CDR1 MNHEY, CDR2 SVGAGI. The CDR3 sequence is 11 residues long.

This sequence joins TRBV3-1 (or the pseudogene TRBV3-2) and TRBJ2-7, with D possibly being TRBD1 or TRBD2 (5 bases each). This CDR3 spans 13 amino acids. V was clipped by 4 bases and J by 3 bases, with 10 bases between them. The germline CDR1 and CDR2 sequences are LGHDT and YNNKEL (reference sequence). CDR3 protein: CASSPGASYEQYF. CDR3 in DNA: TGTGCCAGCAGCCCCGGGGCCAGCTACGAGCAGTACTTC.

This clone was seen a few times. CDR3 bases: TGTGCCAGTAGAATCACTAGCGGGGGTCTGGTCGGGGAGCTGTTTTTT. Translated, it gives CASRITSGGLVGELFF. The chain links TRBV19 to TRBJ2-2; 11 nucleotides agree with TRBD2. The CDR3 consists of 16 residues. V lost 6 bases, J lost 7 bases, and 10 bases stayed unmatched. Looked up from germline, CDR1 is LNHDA and CDR2 is SQIVND (reference sequence).

The chain carries TRBV5-6 and TRBJ2-4, with no clear D. Germline values: CDR1 SGHDT, CDR2 YYEEEE. This CDR3 contains 13 residues. Trimming removed 0 bases at V and 7 bases at J, with 8 bases between. Written as DNA, the CDR3 is TGTGCCAGCAGCTTGGTCTTGGGCAACATTCAGTACTTC. Protein sequence: CASSLVLGNIQYF.

The chain is built from TRBV2 and TRBJ1-6; D ambiguous. Per the germline V gene, CDR1 is SNHLY and CDR2 is FYNNEI. The CDR3 covers 13 residues. Trimming shortened V by 5 bases and J by 6 bases, and 8 bases separated the two germline ends. The CDR3 DNA reads TGTGCCAGCAGTCGGGCGGGTAATTCACCCCTCCACTTT. Protein sequence: CASSRAGNSPLHF.

The chain employs TRBV19 and TRBJ2-7, with D possibly matching TRBD2 (5 bases). The germline V gene encodes CDR1 LNHDA and CDR2 SQIVND (reference sequence). This CDR3 comprises 14 residues. Trimming removed 2 bases from V and 0 bases from J, with 8 bases in between. The DNA for the CDR3 is TGTGCCAGTAGTATAACGGGGAGCTCCTACGAGCAGTACTTC. Its translation is CASSITGSSYEQYF.

The chain combines TRBV3-1 (or the pseudogene TRBV3-2) with TRBJ1-5, with D hard to call. The CDR3 has 14 amino acids. Trimming took 2 bases from V and 7 from J, leaving 12 bases between them. Germline CDR1 reads LGHDT; CDR2 reads YNNKEL (reference sequence). CDR3 residues: CASSQYGEGQPQHF. CDR3 bases: TGTGCCAGCAGCCAATATGGGGAGGGCCAGCCCCAGCATTTT.